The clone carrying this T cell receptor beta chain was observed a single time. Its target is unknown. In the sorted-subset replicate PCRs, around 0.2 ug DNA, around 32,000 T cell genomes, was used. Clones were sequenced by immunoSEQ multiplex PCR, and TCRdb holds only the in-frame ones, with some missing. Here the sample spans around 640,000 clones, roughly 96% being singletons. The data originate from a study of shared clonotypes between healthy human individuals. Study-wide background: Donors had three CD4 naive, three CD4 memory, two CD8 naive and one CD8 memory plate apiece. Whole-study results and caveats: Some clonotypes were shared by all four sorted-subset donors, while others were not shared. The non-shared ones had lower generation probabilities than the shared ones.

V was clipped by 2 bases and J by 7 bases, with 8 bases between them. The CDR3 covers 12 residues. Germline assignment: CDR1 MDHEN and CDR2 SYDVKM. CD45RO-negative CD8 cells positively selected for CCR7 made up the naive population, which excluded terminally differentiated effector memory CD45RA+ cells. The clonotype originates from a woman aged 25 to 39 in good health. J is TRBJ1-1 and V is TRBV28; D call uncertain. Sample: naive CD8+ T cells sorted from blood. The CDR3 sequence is CASSLRQYEAFF. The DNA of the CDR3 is TGTGCCAGCAGTTTAAGGCAGTATGAAGCTTTCTTT. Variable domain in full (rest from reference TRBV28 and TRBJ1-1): DVKVTQSSRYLVKRTGEKVFLECVQDMDHENMFWYRQDPGLGLRLIYFSYDVKMKEKGDIPEGYSVSREKKERFSLILESASTNQTSMYLCASSLRQYEAFFGQGTRLTVV.